The next 9 T cell receptor beta chains were all read from a single sample in a study of shared clonotypes between healthy human individuals (dated by TCRdb to 2020 to 2022). CD8 naive samples were CD45RO-negative cells positively selected for CCR7, giving a CD45RA+CCR7+ population that excluded TemRA cells. Libraries were constructed by the immunoSEQ multiplex PCR assay. TCRdb mirrors the immuneACCESS table, restricted to in-frame sequences. Some clones are absent from its copies; in checked studies, under half trace to an unresolved V gene, and the reason for the others is unknown. The sample includes millions of clones, with around 96% observed a single time. The ten largest account for 0.85% to 1.3% of the sample. Material for sequencing was naive CD8+ T cells sorted from blood. The cell subset or site tag for this specimen amounts to: CD45RA+CCR7+. These receptors all stem from a man between 18 and 29 years old in good health.

V gene TRBV19 combines with J gene TRBJ2-3, with 9 bases identical to TRBD2. This CDR3 contains 17 residues. CDR1 is LNHDA, CDR2 SQIVND, per germline (reference sequence). V shed 3 bases and J 2 bases; nucleotides not matched to a gene: 9. CDR3 region: CASSILLAGAPTDTQYF. The CDR3 DNA sequence: TGTGCCAGTAGTATTCTCTTAGCGGGAGCACCCACAGATACGCAGTATTTT.

This clone appeared a single time. J is TRBJ1-1 and V is TRBV11-2; no clear D. This CDR3 comprises 15 residues. Between the trimmed V and J ends, which lost 1 base and 5 bases, there was a span of 14 bases. The V gene's germline CDR1 is SGHAT and CDR2 FQNNGV. The CDR3 sequence: CASSLGVSGRTEAFF. The CDR3, as DNA: TGTGCCAGCAGCTTAGGGGTGAGTGGTCGGACTGAAGCTTTCTTT. Supplemented by reference TRBV11-2 and TRBJ1-1, the full variable domain reads EAGVAQSPRYKIIEKRQSVAFWCNPISGHATLYWYQQILGQGPKLLIQFQNNGVVDDSQLPKDRFSAERLKGVDSTLKIQPAKLEDSAVYLCASSLGVSGRTEAFFGQGTRLTVV.

The V gene is TRBV25-1, the J gene TRBJ1-6; 9 bases line up with TRBD1. The CDR3 consists of 13 residues. The V gene's germline CDR1 is MGHDK and CDR2 SYGVNS. Losses at the gene ends were 8 bases for V and 10 bases for J; bases not matched to a gene: 6. The CDR3 reads CASAGTGYSPLHF. CDR3 nucleotide sequence: TGTGCCAGCGCCGGGACAGGGTACTCACCCCTCCACTTT.

The chain uses TRBV7-9 and TRBJ1-1; D is unresolved. CDR3 length: 12 residues. Germline V gene data show CDR1 as SEHNR and CDR2 as FQNEAQ (reference sequence). Deletions cut 2 bases from V and 6 bases from J, with 7 bases between. The CDR3 spells CASSLSPAEAFF. In DNA form, the CDR3 reads TGTGCCAGCAGCTTATCCCCGGCTGAAGCTTTCTTT.

The rearrangement joins TRBV9 to TRBJ2-2; D may be TRBD1 (6 bases). CDR3 length equals 14 residues. Germline lookup yields CDR1 SGDLS and CDR2 YYNGEE. The germline V and J ends were trimmed by 4 bases and 6 bases, with 13 bases remaining between them. The CDR3 DNA is TGTGCCAGCAGCCTTACAGGGTTGGCCGGGGAGCTGTTTTTT. Residues: CASSLTGLAGELFF.

The chain recombines TRBV5-1 with TRBJ2-3; perhaps D is TRBD1 or TRBD2 (6 bases each). V lost 5 bases and J lost 1, with 14 bases in between. CDR3 length: 15 residues. Germline assignment: CDR1 SGHRS and CDR2 YFSETQ. DNA of the CDR3: TGCGCCAGCAGACTCCCAAGGGGGGGCACAGATACGCAGTATTTT. Translation: CASRLPRGGTDTQYF.

This clone appeared a single time. The chain combines TRBV2 with TRBJ2-7, with D possibly matching TRBD2 (6 bases). The germline CDR1 and CDR2 sequences are SNHLY and FYNNEI. V was cut by 8 bases and J by 3 bases, with 11 bases left in between. CDR3 length: 12 amino acids. The CDR3 bases are TGTGCCAGCGGGAGGACTTACTACGAGCAGTACTTC. This encodes CASGRTYYEQYF.

The table lists this clone with a count of one. Compared with germline, one end of the junction differs, possibly owing to a read error. This rearrangement joins TRBV6-6 to TRBJ2-3; 7 nucleotides agree with TRBD2. The V gene's germline CDR1 is MNHNY and CDR2 SVGAGI (reference sequence). This CDR3 spans 13 amino acids. The DNA for the CDR3 is TGTGCCAGCAGTTACACCCTAGCGGATGAAGGGAGTTTT. Protein sequence: CASSYTLADEGSF.

This clone was seen only once. This chain connects TRBV5-4 to TRBJ1-1; D possibly corresponds to TRBD1 (6 bases). This CDR3 contains 13 residues. Germline V CDR1 and CDR2: SGHNT, YYREEE (reference sequence). The germline V and J ends were trimmed by 1 base and 6 bases, with 10 bases remaining between them. CDR3 nucleotide sequence: TGTGCCAGCAGCTTGACAGGGCTTCCTGAAGCTTTCTTT. Protein: CASSLTGLPEAFF.